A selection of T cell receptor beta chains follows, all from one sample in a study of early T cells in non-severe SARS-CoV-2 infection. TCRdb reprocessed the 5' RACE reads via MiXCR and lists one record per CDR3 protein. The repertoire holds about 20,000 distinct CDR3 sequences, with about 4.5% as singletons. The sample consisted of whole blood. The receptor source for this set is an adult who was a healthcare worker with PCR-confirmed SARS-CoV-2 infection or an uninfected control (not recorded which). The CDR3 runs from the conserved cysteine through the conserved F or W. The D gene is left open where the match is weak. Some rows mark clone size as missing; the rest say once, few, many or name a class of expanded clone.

CDR3: CASHSTDTQYF; DNA: TGTGCCAGCCATAGCACAGATACGCAGTATTTT; V: TRBV28; D: -; J: TRBJ2-3; size: medium-sized
CDR3: CASSLIGLAGAGQETQYF; DNA: TGTGCCAGCAGCTTAATTGGACTAGCGGGGGCCGGACAAGAGACCCAGTACTTC; V: TRBV11-2; D: TRBD2; J: TRBJ2-5; size: many
CDR3: CASSNPGRSYEQYF; DNA: TGTGCCAGTAGTAACCCGGGGCGGTCCTACGAGCAGTACTTC; V: TRBV19; D: -; J: TRBJ2-7; size: many
CDR3: CASSRDRSANYGYTF; DNA: TGTGCCAGCAGTCGGGACCGTTCTGCTAACTATGGCTACACCTTC; V: TRBV7-2; D: -; J: TRBJ1-2; size: many
CDR3: CATSSGTSGNEQFF; DNA: TGTGCCACCAGCAGTGGGACTAGCGGCAATGAGCAGTTCTTC; V: TRBV15; D: TRBD2; J: TRBJ2-1; size: many
CDR3: CASSFDAGGNSPLHF; DNA: TGTGCCAGCAGTTTTGATGCAGGGGGTAATTCACCCCTCCACTTT; V: TRBV2; D: TRBD1; J: TRBJ1-6; size: medium-sized
CDR3: CASSLRTGTLNEQFF; DNA: TGTGCCAGCAGCTTACGAACCGGGACACTCAATGAGCAGTTCTTC; V: TRBV11-2; D: -; J: TRBJ2-1; size: many
CDR3: CASSNQLAGGPLYF; DNA: TGTGCCAGCAGCAACCAACTAGCGGGGGGGCCCTTGTACTTC; V: TRBV7-2; D: TRBD2; J: TRBJ2-5; size: many
CDR3: CASSQRTGGRNTGELFF; DNA: TGCGCCAGCAGCCAAAGGACAGGGGGCAGGAACACCGGGGAGCTGTTTTTT; V: TRBV4-1; D: TRBD1; J: TRBJ2-2; size: -
CDR3: CASSYPRDYGYTF; DNA: TGTGCCAGCAGCTATCCCAGGGACTATGGCTACACCTTC; V: TRBV11-2; D: -; J: TRBJ1-2; size: many
CDR3: CSAWAAGGETQYF; DNA: TGCAGTGCTTGGGCAGCCGGCGGGGAGACCCAGTACTTC; V: TRBV20-1; D: -; J: TRBJ2-5; size: many
CDR3: CASSLETGVFQPQHF; DNA: TGTGCCAGCAGCTTAGAGACAGGGGTGTTTCAGCCCCAGCATTTT; V: TRBV7-6; D: TRBD1; J: TRBJ1-5; size: many
CDR3: CATSRETGAGANVLTF; DNA: TGTGCCACCAGCAGAGAGACAGGGGCTGGGGCCAACGTCCTGACTTTC; V: TRBV15; D: TRBD1; J: TRBJ2-6; size: many
CDR3: CASSLFRGAPNEQFF; DNA: TGTGCCAGCAGCTTATTCCGGGGTGCCCCTAATGAGCAGTTCTTC; V: TRBV11-2; D: -; J: TRBJ2-1; size: many
CDR3: CASTASGLGGYTF; DNA: TGTGCCAGCACCGCCAGCGGTCTAGGCGGCTACACCTTC; V: TRBV12-3/TRBV12-4; D: -; J: TRBJ1-2; size: many
CDR3: CSVAWAMNTEAFF; DNA: TGCAGCGTTGCTTGGGCTATGAACACTGAAGCTTTCTTT; V: TRBV29-1; D: -; J: TRBJ1-1; size: few
CDR3: CASSTGTGGLNTEAFF; DNA: TGCGCCAGCAGCACCGGGACAGGGGGCTTGAACACTGAAGCTTTCTTT; V: TRBV5-1; D: TRBD1; J: TRBJ1-1; size: many
CDR3: CASSLAGEGYEQYF; DNA: TGCGCCAGCAGCTTGGCGGGGGAGGGCTACGAGCAGTACTTC; V: TRBV5-1; D: TRBD2; J: TRBJ2-7; size: many
CDR3: CASSLAMSGGETQYF; DNA: TGTGCCAGCAGCTTAGCCATGTCAGGGGGAGAGACCCAGTACTTC; V: TRBV11-2; D: TRBD1; J: TRBJ2-5; size: many
CDR3: CASSLSRRNTEAFF; DNA: TGTGCCAGCAGCCTAAGCAGGAGGAACACTGAAGCTTTCTTT; V: TRBV7-2; D: -; J: TRBJ1-1; size: -
CDR3: CASSFANTGELFF; DNA: TGTGCCAGCAGTTTCGCGAACACCGGGGAGCTGTTTTTT; V: TRBV28; D: -; J: TRBJ2-2; size: many
CDR3: CASSPSWGYNSPLHF; DNA: TGTGCCAGCAGCCCCTCCTGGGGGTATAATTCACCCCTCCACTTT; V: TRBV7-2; D: -; J: TRBJ1-6; size: many
CDR3: CASSQDLFTGELFF; DNA: TGCGCCAGCAGCCAAGACCTGTTTACCGGGGAGCTGTTTTTT; V: TRBV4-1; D: -; J: TRBJ2-2; size: few
CDR3: CASRRTSGVGLAKNIQYF; DNA: TGTGCCAGCAGAAGAACTAGCGGAGTGGGACTAGCCAAAAACATTCAGTACTTC; V: TRBV6-5; D: TRBD2; J: TRBJ2-4; size: many
CDR3: CASSPGTSGGAHTQYF; DNA: TGTGCCAGCAGCCCCGGGACTAGCGGGGGGGCGCATACGCAGTATTTT; V: TRBV5-6; D: TRBD2; J: TRBJ2-3; size: many
CDR3: CASSQDTGISNTEAFF; DNA: TGCGCCAGCAGCCAAGATACAGGGATCTCGAACACTGAAGCTTTCTTT; V: TRBV4-3; D: -; J: TRBJ1-1; size: -
CDR3: CASSKSQGWGTGELFF; DNA: TGTGCCAGTAGTAAGAGTCAGGGTTGGGGCACCGGGGAGCTGTTTTTT; V: TRBV19; D: -; J: TRBJ2-2; size: many
CDR3: CASMSGSGTGELFF; DNA: TGTGCCAGCATGAGCGGGAGTGGCACCGGGGAGCTGTTTTTT; V: TRBV2; D: TRBD2; J: TRBJ2-2; size: many
CDR3: CASSRDRGYEQYF; DNA: TGTGCCTCCAGCCGGGACAGGGGCTACGAGCAGTACTTC; V: TRBV6-6; D: TRBD1; J: TRBJ2-7; size: many
CDR3: CASSSLQAGSETQYF; DNA: TGTGCCAGCAGCTCGCTTCAAGCAGGGTCAGAGACCCAGTACTTC; V: TRBV7-6; D: -; J: TRBJ2-5; size: many
CDR3: CATSRAGGSNEQFF; DNA: TGTGCCACCAGTAGAGCGGGGGGGTCCAATGAGCAGTTCTTC; V: TRBV24-1; D: TRBD2; J: TRBJ2-1; size: many
CDR3: CASRNIQGAMEKLFF; DNA: TGTGCCAGCAGGAATATACAGGGGGCGATGGAAAAACTGTTTTTT; V: TRBV2; D: TRBD1; J: TRBJ1-4; size: many
CDR3: CASGLGSNTGELFF; DNA: TGTGCTAGTGGTTTGGGTAGTAACACCGGGGAGCTGTTTTTT; V: TRBV12-5; D: -; J: TRBJ2-2; size: few
CDR3: CASSHRSGSNNEQFF; DNA: TGTGCCAGCAGCCACAGAAGCGGGAGTAATAATGAGCAGTTCTTC; V: TRBV3-1; D: TRBD2; J: TRBJ2-1; size: -
CDR3: CASSGSSYNSPLHF; DNA: TGTGCCAGCAGCGGGAGCTCCTATAATTCACCCCTCCACTTT; V: TRBV28; D: -; J: TRBJ1-6; size: medium-sized
CDR3: CASSYSKVRWDSKQTQYF; DNA: TGTGCCAGCAGTTACTCGAAGGTTAGGTGGGACTCTAAACAGACCCAGTACTTC; V: TRBV6-2/TRBV6-3; D: -; J: TRBJ2-5; size: few
CDR3: CASSLRTDRGPYNSPLHF; DNA: TGTGCCAGCAGCTTAAGGACGGACAGGGGCCCTTATAATTCACCCCTCCACTTT; V: TRBV11-3; D: TRBD1; J: TRBJ1-6; size: -
CDR3: CASSLTTSGRAVEQFF; DNA: TGTGCCAGCAGTTTAACGACTAGCGGGAGGGCGGTTGAGCAGTTCTTC; V: TRBV12-3/TRBV12-4; D: TRBD2; J: TRBJ2-1; size: many
CDR3: CASSLGAPRETQYF; DNA: TGTGCCAGCAGCTTAGGCGCTCCCCGAGAGACCCAGTACTTC; V: TRBV7-6; D: -; J: TRBJ2-5; size: many
CDR3: CASSLYTGTYEQYF; DNA: TGTGCCAGCAGCTTATATACAGGCACCTACGAGCAGTACTTC; V: TRBV11-1; D: -; J: TRBJ2-7; size: many
CDR3: CASMPPGLGIEKLFF; DNA: TGTGCCAGCATGCCCCCCGGGCTGGGGATTGAAAAACTGTTTTTT; V: TRBV7-8; D: -; J: TRBJ1-4; size: -
CDR3: CSAHYLLANYGYTF; DNA: TGCAGTGCCCACTATTTGTTGGCTAACTATGGCTACACCTTC; V: TRBV20-1; D: -; J: TRBJ1-2; size: medium-sized